This T cell receptor (beta chain) was recovered during a study of cytomegalovirus exposure and HLA in healthy donors. The CDR3 is 13 residues long. Germline values: CDR1 MGHRA, CDR2 YSYEKL. Trimming stripped 5 bases from V and 10 bases from J, with 15 bases between. Vbeta (60) and Jbeta (13) primers were used in the PCR. As originally analysed: Among the unique TCR beta chains that a later analysis counted, 80 million to 100 million in all, approximately 12 million were shared. Data came from immunoSEQ multiplex PCR; TCRdb stores just in-frame clones and leaves some out. D and trimming come from the DNA, and the V and J calls and clone size come from that table. Here the sample spans some 130,000 clones, 65% to 80% being singletons. At the time of sampling, donors were nominally healthy, though unrecorded immune exposures were likely.

The J gene is TRBJ2-1, the V gene TRBV4-1; D uncertain. The material sequenced was PBMCs. The TCR sequence derives from a woman in her forties or fifties in good health and CMV-seropositive. The CDR3, as DNA: TGCGCCAGCAGCGGCCGGGTCGCTGTAGAGCAGTTCTTC. Translated: CASSGRVAVEQFF.